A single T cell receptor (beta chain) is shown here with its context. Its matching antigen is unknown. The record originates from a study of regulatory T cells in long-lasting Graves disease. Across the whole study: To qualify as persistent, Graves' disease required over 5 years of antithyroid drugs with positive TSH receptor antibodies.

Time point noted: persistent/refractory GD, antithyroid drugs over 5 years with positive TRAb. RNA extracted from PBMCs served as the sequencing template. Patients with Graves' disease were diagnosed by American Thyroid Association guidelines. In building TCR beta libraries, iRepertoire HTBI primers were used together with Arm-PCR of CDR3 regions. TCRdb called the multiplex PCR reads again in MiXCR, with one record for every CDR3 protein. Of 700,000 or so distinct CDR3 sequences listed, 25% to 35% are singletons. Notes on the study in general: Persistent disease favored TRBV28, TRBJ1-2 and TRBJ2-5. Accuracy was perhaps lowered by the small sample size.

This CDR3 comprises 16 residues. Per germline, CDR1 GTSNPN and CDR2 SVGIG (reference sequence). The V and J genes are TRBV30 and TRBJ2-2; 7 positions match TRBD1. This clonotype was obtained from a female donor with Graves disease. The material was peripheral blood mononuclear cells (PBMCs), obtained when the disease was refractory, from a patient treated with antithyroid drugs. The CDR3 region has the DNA TGTGCTTCCAATGACAGGGTAAAGGCGAACACCGGGGAGCTGTTTTTT. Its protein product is CASNDRVKANTGELFF.